Following are 2 T cell receptor beta chains from one sample sequenced in a study of tumor and adjacent non-tumor tissue in lung cancer. Three rounds of nested PCR, following a modified ARM-PCR protocol, produced the TCRbeta library. TCRdb itself ran the multiplex PCR reads through MiXCR, one entry per CDR3 protein. The sample carries roughly 220,000 distinct CDR3 sequences, 60% to 75% recorded once. This sample's RNA came from whole unsorted tissue. Input material: lung tumor tissue. Source of these receptors: a man aged 60-69 years with non-small cell lung cancer.

This clonotype has a count of ten or more. The gene calls are TRBV5-4 and TRBJ2-1; 8 nucleotides line up with TRBD2. Per germline, CDR1 SGHNT and CDR2 YYREEE (reference sequence). The CDR3 sequence is 14 residues long. V shed 3 bases and J 6 bases; nucleotides not matched to a gene: 5. CDR3 loop: CASSSSGSFNEQFF. DNA of the CDR3: TGTGCCAGCAGCTCCAGCGGGAGTTTCAATGAGCAGTTCTTC.

About this clonotype itself: An end of the junction does not agree with germline; a read error may underlie this. V and J are TRBV6-2 or TRBV6-3 and TRBJ2-1, with D possibly TRBD2 on 5 matching bases. CDR1 and CDR2 from the germline V gene are MNHEY and SVGEGT. The CDR3 has 12 residues. The CDR3 loop is CAGSWTAKEQFF. CDR3 in DNA: TGTGCCGGCAGTTGGACTGCGAAAGAGCAGTTCTTC.